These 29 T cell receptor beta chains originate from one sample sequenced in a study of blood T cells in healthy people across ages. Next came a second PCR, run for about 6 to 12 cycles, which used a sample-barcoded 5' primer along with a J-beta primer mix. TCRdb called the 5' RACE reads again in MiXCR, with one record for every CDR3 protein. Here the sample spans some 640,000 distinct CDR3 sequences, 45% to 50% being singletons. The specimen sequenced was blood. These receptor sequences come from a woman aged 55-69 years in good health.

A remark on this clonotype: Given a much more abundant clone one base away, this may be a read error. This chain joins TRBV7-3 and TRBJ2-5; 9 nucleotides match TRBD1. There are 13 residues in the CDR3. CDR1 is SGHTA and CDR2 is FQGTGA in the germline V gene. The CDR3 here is CTSSRGQGETQYF. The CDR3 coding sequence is TGTACCAGCAGCCGGGGACAGGGAGAGACCCAGTACTTC.

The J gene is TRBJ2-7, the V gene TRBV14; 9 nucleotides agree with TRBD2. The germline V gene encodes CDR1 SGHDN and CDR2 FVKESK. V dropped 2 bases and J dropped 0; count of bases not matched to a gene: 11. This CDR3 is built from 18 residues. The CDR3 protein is CASSQSGAGGPLSYEQYF. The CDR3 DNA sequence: TGTGCCAGCAGCCAATCTGGAGCGGGAGGCCCGCTCTCCTACGAGCAGTACTTC.

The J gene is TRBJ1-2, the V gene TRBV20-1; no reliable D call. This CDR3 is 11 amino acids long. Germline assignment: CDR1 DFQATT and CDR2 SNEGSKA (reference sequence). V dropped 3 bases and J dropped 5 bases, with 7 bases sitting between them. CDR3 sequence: CSASPVYGYTF. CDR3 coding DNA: TGCAGTGCTAGCCCGGTTTATGGCTACACCTTC.

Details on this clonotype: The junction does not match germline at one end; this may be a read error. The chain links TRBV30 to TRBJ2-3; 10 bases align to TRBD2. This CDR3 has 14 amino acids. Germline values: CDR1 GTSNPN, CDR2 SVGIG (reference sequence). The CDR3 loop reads CAWNLAGVGDMQYF. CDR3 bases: TGTGCCTGGAACCTAGCGGGAGTGGGAGATATGCAGTATTTT.

The DNA for the CDR3 is TGTGCCAGCAGCTGTCAGGACAGGGCGTCCCCCGAGCAGTACTTC. It translates to CASSCQDRASPEQYF. This rearrangement joins TRBV5-6 to TRBJ2-5; 8 nucleotides align to TRBD1. TRBJ2-7 explains the end of the DNA better; the J call may be wrong. In germline, CDR1 is SGHDT, CDR2 YYEEEE. The CDR3 sequence is 15 residues long.

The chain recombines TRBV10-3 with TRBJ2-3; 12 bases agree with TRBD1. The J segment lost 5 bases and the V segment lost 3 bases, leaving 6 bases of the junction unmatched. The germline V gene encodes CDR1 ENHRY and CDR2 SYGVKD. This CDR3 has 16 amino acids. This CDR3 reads CAISDPGQGARDTQYF. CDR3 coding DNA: TGTGCCATCAGTGATCCGGGACAGGGGGCGCGAGATACGCAGTATTTT.

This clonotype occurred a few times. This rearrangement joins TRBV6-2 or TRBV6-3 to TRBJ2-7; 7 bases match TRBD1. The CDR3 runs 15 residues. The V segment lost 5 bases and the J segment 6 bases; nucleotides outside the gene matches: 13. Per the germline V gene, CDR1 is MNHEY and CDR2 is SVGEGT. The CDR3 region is CASSGWTGGRFEQYF. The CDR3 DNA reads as TGTGCCAGCAGTGGATGGACAGGCGGCAGGTTCGAGCAGTACTTC.

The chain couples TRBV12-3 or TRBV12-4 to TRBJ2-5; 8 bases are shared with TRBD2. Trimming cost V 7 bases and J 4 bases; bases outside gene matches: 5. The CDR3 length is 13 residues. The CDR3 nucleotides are TGTGCCAGCACCTCAACTAGCGGAGAGACCCAGTACTTC. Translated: CASTSTSGETQYF.

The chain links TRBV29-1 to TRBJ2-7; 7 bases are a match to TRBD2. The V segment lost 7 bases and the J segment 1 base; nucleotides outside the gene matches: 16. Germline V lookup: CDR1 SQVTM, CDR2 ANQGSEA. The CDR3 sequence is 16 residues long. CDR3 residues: CSARAGEGRFSYEQYF. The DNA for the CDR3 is TGCAGCGCACGTGCTGGGGAGGGCCGATTTTCCTACGAGCAGTACTTC.

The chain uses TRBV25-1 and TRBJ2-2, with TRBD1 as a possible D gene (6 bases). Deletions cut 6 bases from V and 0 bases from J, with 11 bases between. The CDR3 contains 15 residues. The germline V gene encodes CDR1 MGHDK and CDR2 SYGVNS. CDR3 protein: CASSRAGANTGELFF. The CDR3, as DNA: TGTGCCAGCAGCAGGGCAGGGGCGAACACCGGGGAGCTGTTTTTT.

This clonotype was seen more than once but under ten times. The CDR3, as DNA: TGTGCCAGCATCACTAGCGGGAGGTTGCCCAATGAGCAGTTCTTC. This codes for CASITSGRLPNEQFF. The rearrangement uses TRBV28 and TRBJ2-1; TRBD2 aligns across 12 bases. Germline V gives CDR1 MDHEN, CDR2 SYDVKM. J gave up 6 bases and V 7 bases, and 7 bases lay outside the gene matches. This CDR3 is built from 15 residues.

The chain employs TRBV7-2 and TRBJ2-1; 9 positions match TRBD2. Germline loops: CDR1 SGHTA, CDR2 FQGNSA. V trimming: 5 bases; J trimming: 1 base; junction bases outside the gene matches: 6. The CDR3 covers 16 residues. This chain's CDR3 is CASSPQAGGSYNEQFF. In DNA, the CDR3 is TGTGCCAGCAGCCCACAAGCGGGAGGATCCTACAATGAGCAGTTCTTC.

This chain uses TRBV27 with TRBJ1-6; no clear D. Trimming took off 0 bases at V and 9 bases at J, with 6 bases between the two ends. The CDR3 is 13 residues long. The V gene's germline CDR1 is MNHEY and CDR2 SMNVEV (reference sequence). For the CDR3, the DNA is TGTGCCAGCAGTTTATCTTGGGTTTCACCCCTCCACTTT. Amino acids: CASSLSWVSPLHF.

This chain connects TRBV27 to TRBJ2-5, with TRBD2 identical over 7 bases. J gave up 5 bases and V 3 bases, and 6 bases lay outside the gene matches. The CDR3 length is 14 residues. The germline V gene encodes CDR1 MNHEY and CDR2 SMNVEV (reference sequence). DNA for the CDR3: TGTGCCAGCAGTTTTTCCACAGCGGGGGAGACCCAGTACTTC. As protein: CASSFSTAGETQYF.

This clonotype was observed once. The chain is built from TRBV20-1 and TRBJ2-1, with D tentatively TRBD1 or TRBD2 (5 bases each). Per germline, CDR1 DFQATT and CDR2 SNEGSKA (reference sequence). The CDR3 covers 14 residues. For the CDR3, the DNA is TGCAGGATAGAGGGGTACAGCTCCTACAATGAGCAGTTCTTC. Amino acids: CRIEGYSSYNEQFF.

Here the CDR3 DNA reads TGTGCCAGCAGCTTAGAAGCAAGGAAGAATTCACCCCTCCACTTT. Its protein is CASSLEARKNSPLHF. V is TRBV7-2 and J is TRBJ1-6; the D is unclear. Germline loops: CDR1 SGHTA, CDR2 FQGNSA. The CDR3 consists of 15 residues. V was shortened by 1 base and J by 7 bases, with 11 bases between the two germline ends.

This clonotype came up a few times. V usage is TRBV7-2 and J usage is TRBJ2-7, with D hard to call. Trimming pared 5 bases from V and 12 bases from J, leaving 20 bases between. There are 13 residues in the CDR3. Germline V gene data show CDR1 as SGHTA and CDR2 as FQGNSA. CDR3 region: CASSATSSLTPYF. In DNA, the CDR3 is TGTGCCAGCAGCGCTACCAGTAGCCTCACCCCGTACTTC.

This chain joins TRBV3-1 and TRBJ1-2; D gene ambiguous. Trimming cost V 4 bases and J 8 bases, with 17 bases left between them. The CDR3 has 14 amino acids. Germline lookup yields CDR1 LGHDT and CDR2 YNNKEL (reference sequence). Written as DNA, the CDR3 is TGTGCCAGCAGCCTCCGGGATTCAAATCGGGGCTACACCTTC. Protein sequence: CASSLRDSNRGYTF.

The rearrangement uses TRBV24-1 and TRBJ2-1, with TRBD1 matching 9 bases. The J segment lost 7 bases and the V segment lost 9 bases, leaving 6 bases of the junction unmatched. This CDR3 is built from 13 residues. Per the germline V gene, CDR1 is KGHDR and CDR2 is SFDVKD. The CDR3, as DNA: TGTGCCACCGCGGACAGGGGCTCGAATGAGCAGTTCTTC. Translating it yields CATADRGSNEQFF.

CDR3 loop: CSVAFRGGGNTEAFF. The CDR3 nucleotides are TGCAGCGTTGCTTTCAGGGGAGGTGGGAACACTGAAGCTTTCTTT. The chain combines TRBV29-1 with TRBJ1-1, with D maybe TRBD1 (6 bases). The germline V gene encodes CDR1 SQVTM and CDR2 ANQGSEA. This CDR3 spans 15 amino acids. Deletions cut 4 bases from V and 1 base from J, with 16 bases between.

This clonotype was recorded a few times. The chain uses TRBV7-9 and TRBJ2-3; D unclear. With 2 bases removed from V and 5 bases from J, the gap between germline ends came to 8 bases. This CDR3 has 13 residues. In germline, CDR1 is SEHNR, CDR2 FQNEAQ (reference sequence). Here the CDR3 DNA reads TGTGCCAGCAGCTTACGCCCTCAAGATACGCAGTATTTT. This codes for CASSLRPQDTQYF.

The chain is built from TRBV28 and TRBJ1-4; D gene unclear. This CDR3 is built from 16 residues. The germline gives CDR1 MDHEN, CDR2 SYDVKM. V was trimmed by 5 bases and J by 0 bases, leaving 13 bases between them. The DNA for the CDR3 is TGTGCCAGCAGTGGCAGCGGACTTGCAACTAATGAAAAACTGTTTTTT. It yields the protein CASSGSGLATNEKLFF.

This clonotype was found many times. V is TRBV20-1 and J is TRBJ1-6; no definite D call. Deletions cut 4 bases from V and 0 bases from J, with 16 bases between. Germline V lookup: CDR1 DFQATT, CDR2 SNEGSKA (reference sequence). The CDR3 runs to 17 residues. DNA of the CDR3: TGCAGTGCTATAGCGGGGAACCGACGCTCCTATAATTCACCCCTCCACTTT. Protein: CSAIAGNRRSYNSPLHF.

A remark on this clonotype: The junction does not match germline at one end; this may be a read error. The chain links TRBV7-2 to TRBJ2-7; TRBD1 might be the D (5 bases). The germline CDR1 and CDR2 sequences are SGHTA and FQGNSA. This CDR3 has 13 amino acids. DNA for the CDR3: TGTGCCTGCAGCTTACAGGCCTCCTACGAGCAGTACTTC. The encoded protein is CACSLQASYEQYF.

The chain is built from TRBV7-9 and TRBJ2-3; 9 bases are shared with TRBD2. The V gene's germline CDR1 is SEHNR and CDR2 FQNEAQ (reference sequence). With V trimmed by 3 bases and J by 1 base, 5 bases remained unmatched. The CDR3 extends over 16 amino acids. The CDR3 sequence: CASSFVLAGGTDTQYF. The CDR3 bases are TGTGCCAGCAGCTTTGTTTTAGCGGGAGGCACAGATACGCAGTATTTT.

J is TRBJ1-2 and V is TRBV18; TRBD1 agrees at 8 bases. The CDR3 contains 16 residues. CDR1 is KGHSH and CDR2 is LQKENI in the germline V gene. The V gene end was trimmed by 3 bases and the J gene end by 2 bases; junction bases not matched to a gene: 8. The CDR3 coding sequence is TGTGCCAGCTCACCCGGGACAGGAAAGCCAAACTATGGCTACACCTTC. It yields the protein CASSPGTGKPNYGYTF.

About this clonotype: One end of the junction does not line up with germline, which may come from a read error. The CDR3 sequence: CSSSLGSYEQYF. In DNA, the CDR3 is TGTTCCAGCAGCTTAGGGTCCTACGAGCAGTACTTC. The genes are TRBV7-9 and TRBJ2-7; unclear D gene. CDR1 SEHNR and CDR2 FQNEAQ come from the germline V gene (reference sequence). CDR3 size: 12 residues.

The CDR3 nucleotides read TGTGCCAGCAGTGGCCCGCGAAGCTCTGGGGCCAACGTCCTGACTTTC. The encoded protein is CASSGPRSSGANVLTF. J is TRBJ2-6 and V is TRBV28; D unresolved. The CDR3 covers 16 residues. V lost 5 bases to trimming and J lost 0 bases, with 11 bases between them. Germline loops: CDR1 MDHEN, CDR2 SYDVKM.

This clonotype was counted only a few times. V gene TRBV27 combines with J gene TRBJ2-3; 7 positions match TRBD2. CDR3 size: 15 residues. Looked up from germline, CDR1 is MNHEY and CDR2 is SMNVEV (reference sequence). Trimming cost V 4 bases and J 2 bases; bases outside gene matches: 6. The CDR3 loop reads CASSSPSGVTDTQYF. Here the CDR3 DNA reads TGTGCCAGCAGTTCTCCGAGCGGGGTCACAGATACGCAGTATTTT.